These 13 T cell receptor beta chains were sequenced from one sample in a study of blood T cell repertoires in COVID-19. The protocol was immunoSEQ multiplex PCR, while the TCRdb copy is restricted to in-frame clones and leaves out a portion. The repertoire holds about 250,000 clones, with 70% to 90% as singletons. Input material: peripheral blood. All receptors derive from a man of 80 years or more with acute or convalescent COVID-19.

V gene TRBV5-4 combines with J gene TRBJ1-2; 8 bases are a match to TRBD1. Germline loops: CDR1 SGHNT, CDR2 YYREEE (reference sequence). The ends lost 4 bases at V and 7 bases at J; junction bases unmatched: 12. The CDR3 loop spans 15 amino acids. CDR3 in DNA: TGTGCCAGCAGCCAAGTTTCGGGACAGGATGGTGGCTACACCTTC. This encodes CASSQVSGQDGGYTF.

The gene calls are TRBV7-9 and TRBJ2-2, with 12 positions matching TRBD2. The V and J ends lost 2 bases and 5 bases, in that order; junction bases with no gene match: 3. Germline V gene lookup returns CDR1 SEHNR and CDR2 FQNEAQ (reference sequence). This CDR3 is built from 16 residues. The CDR3 is CASSLTGLAGTGELFF. The CDR3 DNA is TGTGCCAGCAGCTTAACCGGACTAGCGGGAACCGGGGAGCTGTTTTTT.

This clone appeared a few times. The rearrangement links TRBV5-1 to TRBJ2-2; 8 nucleotides agree with TRBD1. This CDR3 comprises 16 residues. Unmatched junction bases numbered 9, after V lost 4 bases and J lost 4 bases. Germline-derived CDR1 and CDR2 are SGHRS and YFSETQ. CDR3 in amino acids: CASSPRGQGTTGELFF. In DNA, the CDR3 is TGCGCCAGCAGCCCAAGAGGACAGGGTACCACCGGGGAGCTGTTTTTT. The whole variable domain, remainder taken from reference TRBV5-1 and TRBJ2-2, is KAGVTQTPRYLIKTRGQQVTLSCSPISGHRSVSWYQQTPGQGLQFLFEYFSETQRNKGNFPGRFSGRQFSNSRSEMNVSTLELGDSALYLCASSPRGQGTTGELFFGEGSRLTVL.

The chain employs TRBV4-2 and TRBJ1-2, with D maybe TRBD1 (6 bases). The CDR3 has 16 amino acids. Germline V gene data show CDR1 as LGHNA and CDR2 as YNFKEQ. The V end was cut by 0 bases, the J end by 4 bases, with 15 bases between. The CDR3: CASSQDPETGRYGYTF. The DNA for the CDR3 is TGTGCCAGCAGCCAAGATCCTGAGACAGGTCGCTATGGCTACACCTTC.

V gene TRBV19 combines with J gene TRBJ2-1; TRBD1 is a possible D gene (6 bases). The V gene lost 6 bases and the J gene lost 0 bases, with 9 bases spanning the gap. Germline CDR1 reads LNHDA; CDR2 reads SQIVND (reference sequence). This CDR3 region has 14 residues. CDR3 sequence (DNA): TGTGCCAGTAGCGGCAGGGGCTCCTACAATGAGCAGTTCTTC. It translates to CASSGRGSYNEQFF.

The chain links TRBV11-2 to TRBJ1-1, with D possibly TRBD1 on 5 matching bases. V dropped 4 bases and J dropped 2 bases, with 11 bases sitting between them. The CDR3 runs to 14 residues. Germline CDR1 and CDR2: SGHAT and FQNNGV. DNA for the CDR3: TGTGCCAGCAGCTGGGCAGGGCTAAACACTGAAGCTTTCTTT. It yields the protein CASSWAGLNTEAFF.

The V and J genes are TRBV9 and TRBJ1-1; the D gene is possibly TRBD1 (6 bases). The germline gives CDR1 SGDLS, CDR2 YYNGEE. The CDR3 runs 16 residues. The V end lost 3 bases, the J end lost 2 bases, and 17 bases lay between the germline ends. The CDR3 reads CASSGGPGGANTEAFF. Written as DNA, the CDR3 is TGTGCCAGCAGCGGAGGCCCGGGGGGGGCTAACACTGAAGCTTTCTTT.

This chain links TRBV6-2 or TRBV6-3 with TRBJ2-5; D perhaps matches TRBD1 (6 bases). This CDR3 has 15 residues. The V and J ends lost 0 bases and 1 base respectively, with 9 bases between them. Germline loops: CDR1 MNHEY, CDR2 SVGEGT. The CDR3: CASSYSVGGQETQYF. The CDR3 nucleotides read TGTGCCAGCAGTTACTCGGTAGGGGGCCAAGAGACCCAGTACTTC.

The DNA of the CDR3 is TGTGCCAGCAGCCTAGACAGCAACTATGGCTACACCTTC. This encodes CASSLDSNYGYTF. The chain carries TRBV5-4 and TRBJ1-2, with D perhaps TRBD1 (5 bases). CDR1 SGHNT and CDR2 YYREEE come from the germline V gene (reference sequence). The V and J ends lost 4 bases and 2 bases respectively, with 9 bases between them. The CDR3 extends over 13 amino acids.

The chain is built from TRBV19 and TRBJ2-7; TRBD1 matches 7 bases. The CDR3 sequence is 16 residues long. Germline-derived CDR1 and CDR2 are LNHDA and SQIVND (reference sequence). Unmatched junction bases numbered 13, after V lost 4 bases and J lost 4 bases. CDR3 sequence (DNA): TGTGCCAGTAGTACATTAACCGGGACAGTTATTTACGAGCAGTACTTC. Translated: CASSTLTGTVIYEQYF.

The chain carries TRBV7-2 and TRBJ2-7, with 9 bases aligning to TRBD2. This CDR3 has 14 amino acids. Trimming removed 5 bases from V and 5 bases from J; junction bases left unmatched: 7. Looked up from germline, CDR1 is SGHTA and CDR2 is FQGNSA. The CDR3 region is CASSPGLANHEQYF. CDR3 DNA: TGTGCCAGCAGCCCAGGACTAGCGAACCACGAGCAGTACTTC.

Of note for this clone: The sample has other DNA sequences that encode this CDR3 too. V usage is TRBV28 and J usage is TRBJ1-2, with 8 bases matching TRBD1. The CDR3 runs 14 residues. In germline, CDR1 is MDHEN, CDR2 SYDVKM. The V gene end was trimmed by 3 bases and the J gene end by 5 bases; junction bases not matched to a gene: 5. The CDR3 spells CASSLGTGSYGYTF. The CDR3 bases are TGTGCCAGCAGTTTGGGGACAGGTTCTTATGGCTACACCTTC.

This rearrangement joins TRBV6-6 to TRBJ2-2; 7 positions match TRBD1. This CDR3 comprises 18 residues. Trimming took 5 bases from V and 2 from J; bases not matched to a gene: 14. CDR1 is MNHNY, CDR2 SVGAGI, per germline (reference sequence). CDR3 region: CASSPPGQKNPNTGELFF. The CDR3 nucleotides are TGTGCCAGCAGTCCCCCGGGACAGAAGAACCCAAACACCGGGGAGCTGTTTTTT.